This TCR beta chain was retrieved from a study of CD8 T cells in Susac syndrome. V was clipped by 5 bases and J by 0 bases, with 18 bases between them. Germline loops: CDR1 SGHVS, CDR2 FNYEAQ. The CDR3 loop spans 17 amino acids. An input of roughly 0.5 to 1 ug of RNA was subjected to reverse transcription using random hexamers. TCRdb ran MiXCR on the immunoSEQ multiplex PCR reads and lists one entry per CDR3 protein. This table holds approximately 80,000 distinct CDR3 sequences, over 75% found once. The sequence was collected from a human donor with multiple sclerosis. The chain combines TRBV7-6 with TRBJ2-3; D gene ambiguous. The sequenced sample consisted of CD8+ T cells from PBMCs. CDR3 nucleotide sequence: TGTGCCAGCAGCCCGTCAAGCTACCCCTCTAGCACAGATACGCAGTATTTT. Translating it yields CASSPSSYPSSTDTQYF.